Listed below are T cell receptor beta chains from one sample, sequenced in a study of T-cell reconstitution after alpha-beta-depleted transplantation in children. TCRdb called the PCR reads again in MiXCR, with one record for every CDR3 protein. The sample has almost 500,000 distinct CDR3 sequences; roughly a tenth are singletons. The starting material was PBMCs, obtained before TCRalphabeta/CD19-depleted stem cell transplant. Source of these receptors: a child aged 2 to 10 with inherited bone marrow failure, due to receive a stem cell transplant. CDR3s include the opening cysteine and the closing phenylalanine or tryptophan. A D gene is named only where the DNA matches it firmly. Clone size appears in some rows only: once, few, many, or a class for an expanded clone.

J: TRBJ2-1
V: TRBV6-5
size: few
length: 16
D: TRBD2
DNA: TGTGCCAGCAGTTACTCCCGTACTAGCGTCTACAATGAGCAGTTCTTC
CDR3: CASSYSRTSVYNEQFF

J: TRBJ1-2
V: TRBV6-1
size: NA
length: 13
D: NA
DNA: TGTGCCAGCAGCCCCCTGGGGTTTTATGGCTACACCTTC
CDR3: CASSPLGFYGYTF

J: TRBJ2-2
V: TRBV29-1
size: many
length: 13
D: NA
DNA: TGCAGCGTTGACAGGGGCAACACCGGGGAGCTGTTTTTT
CDR3: CSVDRGNTGELFF

J: TRBJ1-1
V: TRBV7-8
size: NA
length: 13
D: NA
DNA: TGTGCCAGCAGCTCCCAGACAGTCACGGAAGCTTTCTTT
CDR3: CASSSQTVTEAFF

J: TRBJ1-1
V: TRBV6-2/TRBV6-3
size: many
length: 15
D: NA
DNA: TGTGCCAGCAGTCAACGAGTGGACATAGACCCTGAAGCTTTCTTT
CDR3: CASSQRVDIDPEAFF

J: TRBJ2-7
V: TRBV7-9
size: many
length: 17
D: TRBD2
DNA: TGTGCCAGCAGCTCTGAGCTTGACGCTAGCGGCTCCTACGAGCAGTACTTC
CDR3: CASSSELDASGSYEQYF

J: TRBJ2-6
V: TRBV12-3/TRBV12-4
size: many
length: 16
D: NA
DNA: TGTGCCAGCAGTTTAGGTCTGGGTTCTGGGGCCAACGTCCTGACTTTC
CDR3: CASSLGLGSGANVLTF

J: TRBJ2-7
V: TRBV5-1
size: many
length: 15
D: NA
DNA: TGCGCCAGCAGCTTGGCCTCAGGGGGGGGCTACGAGCAGTACTTC
CDR3: CASSLASGGGYEQYF

J: TRBJ2-1
V: TRBV6-5
size: many
length: 14
D: TRBD2
DNA: TGTGCCAGCAGTTCCCTAGCGGGGCACAATGAGCAGTTCTTC
CDR3: CASSSLAGHNEQFF

J: TRBJ2-7
V: TRBV27
size: NA
length: 16
D: TRBD2
DNA: TGTGCCAGCAGTTTATTACTAGCGGGAGGGCCTTGGGAGCAGTACTTC
CDR3: CASSLLLAGGPWEQYF

J: TRBJ2-3
V: TRBV6-2/TRBV6-3
size: NA
length: 15
D: NA
DNA: TGTGCCAGCAGTTACCAAGGACCACCGACAGATACGCAGTATTTT
CDR3: CASSYQGPPTDTQYF

J: TRBJ2-7
V: TRBV5-1
size: many
length: 16
D: NA
DNA: TGCGCCAGCAGCTTGGGCCTCGGACAGCCATCACGCGAGCAGTACTTC
CDR3: CASSLGLGQPSREQYF

J: TRBJ2-1
V: TRBV6-2/TRBV6-3
size: NA
length: 14
D: NA
DNA: TGTGCCAGCATGCAGGGTATAAACTACAATGAGCAGTTCTTC
CDR3: CASMQGINYNEQFF

J: TRBJ1-6
V: TRBV5-1
size: many
length: 15
D: TRBD1
DNA: TGCGCCAGCAGCCCCGGGACAGGGGGATATTCACCCCTCCACTTT
CDR3: CASSPGTGGYSPLHF

J: TRBJ2-1
V: TRBV11-1
size: NA
length: 15
D: NA
DNA: TGTGCCAGCAGCCAAAGCCCCCCAACCTACAATGAGCAGTTCTTC
CDR3: CASSQSPPTYNEQFF

J: TRBJ2-4
V: TRBV4-1
size: many
length: 10
D: NA
DNA: TGCGCCAGGAAAAAAAACATTCAGTACTTC
CDR3: CARKKNIQYF

J: TRBJ1-1
V: TRBV20-1
size: NA
length: 15
D: NA
DNA: TGCAGTGCTAGAGACCCGAAAGGGGGGGGCACTGAAGCTTTCTTT
CDR3: CSARDPKGGGTEAFF

J: TRBJ2-7
V: TRBV10-3
size: NA
length: 15
D: TRBD2
DNA: TGTGCCATCAGGCCCGGGACTAGCGGCTCCTACGAGCAGTACTTC
CDR3: CAIRPGTSGSYEQYF

J: TRBJ2-3
V: TRBV29-1
size: many
length: 16
D: TRBD2
DNA: TGCAGCGTTGAAGGGACGGATGGGACTAGCGTAGATACGCAGTATTTT
CDR3: CSVEGTDGTSVDTQYF

J: TRBJ2-1
V: TRBV20-1
size: NA
length: 18
D: TRBD2
DNA: TGCAGTGCTCCGGGGACTAGCGGGAGAGGGGGATCCTACAATGAGCAGTTCTTC
CDR3: CSAPGTSGRGGSYNEQFF

J: TRBJ2-6
V: TRBV4-3
size: many
length: 17
D: NA
DNA: TGCGCCAGCAGCCAAGGACAGGCCCTTACTTTAGGAAACGTCCTGACTTTC
CDR3: CASSQGQALTLGNVLTF

J: TRBJ1-5
V: TRBV20-1
size: few
length: 16
D: TRBD1
DNA: TGCAGTGCTGCAGGATATCCGGGACAGGGCAATCAGCCCCAGCATTTT
CDR3: CSAAGYPGQGNQPQHF

J: TRBJ2-7
V: TRBV9
size: many
length: 15
D: NA
DNA: TGTGCCAGCAGCGTAGACGACAGCCATGCCTACGAGCAGTACTTC
CDR3: CASSVDDSHAYEQYF

J: TRBJ2-7
V: TRBV29-1
size: many
length: 13
D: TRBD1
DNA: TGCAGCGCCCAGACAGGGAACGGCTACGAGCAGTACTTC
CDR3: CSAQTGNGYEQYF

J: TRBJ2-1
V: TRBV28
size: many
length: 13
D: TRBD2
DNA: TGTGCCAGCAAGATAGCGGGAGCGGATGAGCAGTTCTTC
CDR3: CASKIAGADEQFF

J: TRBJ2-7
V: TRBV27
size: NA
length: 12
D: TRBD2
DNA: TGTGCCTCGGGACTAGTCCCCCACGAGCAGTACTTC
CDR3: CASGLVPHEQYF

J: TRBJ2-2
V: TRBV19
size: NA
length: 12
D: NA
DNA: TGTGCCATACACACCGGCACCGGGGAGCTGTTTTTT
CDR3: CAIHTGTGELFF

J: TRBJ1-2
V: TRBV15
size: many
length: 16
D: TRBD1
DNA: TGTGCCACCAGCAGAGCACCCGGGGGACAGGGATATGGCTACACCTTC
CDR3: CATSRAPGGQGYGYTF

J: TRBJ1-2
V: TRBV25-1
size: many
length: 13
D: TRBD1
DNA: TGTGCCAGCAGTGAATTACAGGGGGCGTTTTCCACCTTC
CDR3: CASSELQGAFSTF

J: TRBJ2-7
V: TRBV14
size: many
length: 13
D: TRBD1
DNA: TGTGCCAGCAGCCCCGGACAGGTCTACGAGCAGTACTTC
CDR3: CASSPGQVYEQYF

J: TRBJ2-1
V: TRBV29-1
size: many
length: 15
D: NA
DNA: TGCAGCGTTGGGAAAAGGCTGGCAGATGAGAATGAGCAGTTCTTC
CDR3: CSVGKRLADENEQFF

J: TRBJ2-5
V: TRBV5-1
size: NA
length: 16
D: TRBD2
DNA: TGCGCCAGCAGCACCGGACTAGCGGAGCTCCAAGAGACCCAGTACTTC
CDR3: CASSTGLAELQETQYF

J: TRBJ1-3
V: TRBV7-9
size: many
length: 12
D: NA
DNA: TGTGCCAGCAGCCCCTCCATGGCCACCATATATTTT
CDR3: CASSPSMATIYF

J: TRBJ2-5
V: TRBV27
size: many
length: 13
D: NA
DNA: TGTGCCAGCAGCCACGCAGTCCAAGAGACCCAGTACTTC
CDR3: CASSHAVQETQYF

J: TRBJ1-5
V: TRBV7-9
size: NA
length: 14
D: NA
DNA: TGTGCCAGCAGCCAAATGGGGCCGGGTCGGGCCCAGCATTTT
CDR3: CASSQMGPGRAQHF

J: TRBJ2-1
V: TRBV10-1
size: many
length: 15
D: NA
DNA: TGCGCCAGCAGTGATTTGAAAGGTTCCTACAATGAGCAGTTCTTC
CDR3: CASSDLKGSYNEQFF

J: TRBJ1-4
V: TRBV4-2
size: NA
length: 14
D: NA
DNA: TGTGCCAGCAGCCAAGAAGGGGTTGGGGAAAAACTGTTTTTT
CDR3: CASSQEGVGEKLFF

J: TRBJ1-6
V: TRBV30
size: few
length: 17
D: NA
DNA: TGTGCCTGCACTCTAGGGCGACTGAGCTCCTATAATTCACCCCTCCACTTT
CDR3: CACTLGRLSSYNSPLHF